The 11 T cell receptor beta chains below were found in one sample sequenced in a study of graft-versus-host responses after intestinal transplantation. No antigens are known for them. Only in-frame clones appear in the TCRdb table, and some are missing; sequencing was by immunoSEQ multiplex PCR. The data show around 100,000 clones, approximately 93% seen once. The sample in question was unstimulated CD8+ T cells sorted from spleen or lymph node cells, obtained before transplant. These receptors all come from a human donor who was the organ donor for an intestinal transplant.

The chain is built from TRBV6-5 and TRBJ1-5; tentatively, D is TRBD1 (6 bases). Germline-derived CDR1 and CDR2 are MNHEY and SVGAGI. The CDR3 is made up of 14 amino acids. With 4 bases removed from V and 3 bases from J, the gap between germline ends came to 10 bases. The CDR3 is CASSFGQNNQPQHF. In nucleotides, the CDR3 is TGTGCCAGCAGTTTTGGACAGAACAATCAGCCCCAGCATTTT.

This clone was seen once. V gene TRBV7-2 combines with J gene TRBJ1-1; TRBD1 agrees at 7 bases. The ends lost 5 bases at V and 6 bases at J; junction bases unmatched: 18. This CDR3 is built from 17 residues. The V gene's germline CDR1 is SGHTA and CDR2 FQGNSA. DNA of the CDR3: TGTGCCAGCAGCCCCGGACAGGTGGGAACCAAGCAGGCTGAAGCTTTCTTT. Encoded protein: CASSPGQVGTKQAEAFF.

Remarks on this clone: Mismatch with germline at one junction end may stem from a read error. The chain is built from TRBV7-8 and TRBJ2-3; 9 bases map to TRBD2. Germline assignment: CDR1 SGHVS and CDR2 FQNEAQ. The CDR3 is 15 residues long. The CDR3 bases are TGTGCCAGCACCTTATCGATAATACAGCGGGAGGTTTCGTATTTT. This codes for CASTLSIIQREVSYF.

The V call is TRBV7-9, the J call TRBJ1-3; a possible D gene is TRBD1 (5 bases). Per germline, CDR1 SEHNR and CDR2 FQNEAQ (reference sequence). The CDR3 sequence is 16 residues long. V was trimmed by 7 bases and J by 1 base, leaving 17 bases between them. The CDR3 bases are TGTGCCAGCACCCTTCTAGGGGATGAATCTGGAAACACCATATATTTT. Encoded protein: CASTLLGDESGNTIYF.

The chain combines TRBV5-1 with TRBJ2-7, with a weak D call TRBD1 (6 bases). Deletions cut 7 bases from V and 7 bases from J, with 18 bases between. The CDR3 contains 13 residues. CDR1 and CDR2 (germline): SGHRS, YFSETQ. CDR3 sequence (DNA): TGCGCCAGCGGAAAGGGGGATGTCAAGGAGCAGTACTTC. It specifies CASGKGDVKEQYF.

The chain joins TRBV19 to TRBJ2-3; D may be TRBD1 (5 bases). There are 16 residues in the CDR3. Trimming stripped 1 base from V and 6 bases from J, with 17 bases between. CDR1 is LNHDA and CDR2 is SQIVND in the germline V gene (reference sequence). DNA for the CDR3: TGTGCCAGTAGTATAGGGTTTGGGGCGACCGGGGATACGCAGTATTTT. Its protein is CASSIGFGATGDTQYF.

The chain couples TRBV5-1 to TRBJ2-5; 8 bases are a match to TRBD2. The J call is in doubt because the DNA end fits TRBJ2-7 better. The CDR3 spans 17 residues. Looked up from germline, CDR1 is SGHRS and CDR2 is YFSETQ. The CDR3 DNA sequence: TGCGCCAGCAGCTTGAGCGGGAGAGGCCCCCCTTTCAACGAGCAGTACTTC. Residues: CASSLSGRGPPFNEQYF.

In this sample, this clone turned up once. The chain joins TRBV19 to TRBJ1-2; the D gene is possibly TRBD1 (5 bases). This CDR3 spans 14 amino acids. The V end was cut by 8 bases, the J end by 6 bases, with 19 bases between. CDR1 and CDR2 (germline): LNHDA, SQIVND (reference sequence). The chain's CDR3 is CASPNRLGGHGYTF. CDR3 in DNA: TGTGCCAGTCCAAATCGCCTGGGGGGTCATGGCTACACCTTC.

The V and J genes are TRBV28 and TRBJ1-1; no clear D. With 5 bases removed from V and 0 bases from J, the gap between germline ends came to 13 bases. This CDR3 comprises 15 residues. Germline V lookup: CDR1 MDHEN, CDR2 SYDVKM. The CDR3: CASSAREGLNTEAFF. The CDR3 DNA reads as TGTGCCAGCAGTGCCCGTGAGGGATTGAACACTGAAGCTTTCTTT.

The V gene is TRBV6-6, the J gene TRBJ1-1, with 8 nucleotides matching TRBD1. The junction had 5 bases not matched to a gene; V was cut back by 4 bases and J by 1 base. The germline gives CDR1 MNHNY, CDR2 SVGAGI (reference sequence). The CDR3 contains 15 residues. The CDR3 DNA is TGTGCCAGCAGTTCCCGGACAGGGTGGAACACTGAAGCTTTCTTT. Translating gives CASSSRTGWNTEAFF.

The chain uses TRBV6-1 and TRBJ1-5; D is undetermined. The CDR3 is made up of 14 amino acids. The V end lost 6 bases, the J end lost 0 bases, and 9 bases lay between the germline ends. CDR1 and CDR2 (germline): MNHNS, SASEGT. CDR3 in DNA: TGTGCCAGCAGCCCCGGACGTAGCAATCAGCCCCAGCATTTT. The encoded protein is CASSPGRSNQPQHF.